Listed below are T cell receptor beta chains from one sample, sequenced in a study of shared clonotypes between healthy human individuals. Measured with immunoSEQ multiplex PCR; TCRdb has only the in-frame clones, and not every one. The sample comprises a few million clones, around 93% of which are singletons, and about 0.41% rests with the top ten. Sequencing was performed on naive CD4+ T cells from PBMCs. The origin of the receptors is a man aged 18 to 35 in good health. Some clones in this sample may be carry-over from other donors' samples. Both conserved end residues are part of each CDR3. A D gene is named only where the DNA matches it firmly.

V gene: TRBV28
J gene: TRBJ2-1
D gene: TRBD1
CDR3 protein: CASSSPRQGNLYNEQFF

V gene: TRBV15
J gene: TRBJ1-2
D gene: .
CDR3 protein: CATSRDSGRGYTF

V gene: TRBV9
J gene: TRBJ2-7
D gene: .
CDR3 protein: CASSADHVVGGEQYF

V gene: TRBV18
J gene: TRBJ1-1
D gene: .
CDR3 protein: CASSRPVGGGHTEAFF

V gene: TRBV4-1
J gene: TRBJ2-3
D gene: .
CDR3 protein: CASSHITPGRDRDTQYF

V gene: TRBV7-9
J gene: TRBJ2-7
D gene: .
CDR3 protein: CASSLGGGFPEQYF

V gene: TRBV6-1
J gene: TRBJ1-4
D gene: TRBD1
CDR3 protein: CASSVWGQPNEKLFF

V gene: TRBV18
J gene: TRBJ2-7
D gene: .
CDR3 protein: CASSPGQSSYEQYF

V gene: TRBV29-1
J gene: TRBJ2-1
D gene: .
CDR3 protein: CSGTGTPPYNEQFF

V gene: TRBV9
J gene: TRBJ1-3
D gene: TRBD1
CDR3 protein: CASSVETGTGNTIYF

V gene: TRBV5-1
J gene: TRBJ1-1
D gene: TRBD1
CDR3 protein: CASSQGAQGTEAFF

V gene: TRBV6-1
J gene: TRBJ1-2
D gene: TRBD1
CDR3 protein: CASSEGDSYGYTF

V gene: TRBV27
J gene: TRBJ1-4
D gene: .
CDR3 protein: CASSYRATNEKLFF

V gene: TRBV6-1
J gene: TRBJ2-3
D gene: .
CDR3 protein: CASSEGGYPSTDTQYF

V gene: TRBV28
J gene: TRBJ2-7
D gene: TRBD1
CDR3 protein: CASSPTGPYEQYF

V gene: TRBV18
J gene: TRBJ2-7
D gene: TRBD2
CDR3 protein: CASSPLTSEAEQYF

V gene: TRBV7-9
J gene: TRBJ2-4
D gene: .
CDR3 protein: CASSLGLILWDIQYF

V gene: TRBV6-5
J gene: TRBJ2-2
D gene: .
CDR3 protein: CASSHRGATTGELFF

V gene: TRBV6-1
J gene: TRBJ2-2
D gene: TRBD2
CDR3 protein: CASLQGLAFTGELFF

V gene: TRBV5-1
J gene: TRBJ2-7
D gene: TRBD1
CDR3 protein: CASSAGQAAYEQYF

V gene: TRBV5-1
J gene: TRBJ2-1
D gene: TRBD2
CDR3 protein: CASSEGLAEYNEQFF

V gene: TRBV5-4
J gene: TRBJ2-3
D gene: TRBD2
CDR3 protein: CASSSGGRTDTQYF

V gene: TRBV28
J gene: TRBJ1-2
D gene: .
CDR3 protein: CASSPSSPRDDYGYTF

V gene: TRBV28
J gene: TRBJ2-7
D gene: TRBD1
CDR3 protein: CASSSPGTGGRGEQYF

V gene: TRBV5-1
J gene: TRBJ2-5
D gene: .
CDR3 protein: CASSLDTIGETQYF

V gene: TRBV18
J gene: TRBJ1-1
D gene: .
CDR3 protein: CASSPRIIRDTEAFF

V gene: TRBV7-9
J gene: TRBJ1-2
D gene: TRBD1
CDR3 protein: CASSEDRGSLIYTF

V gene: TRBV27
J gene: TRBJ2-7
D gene: TRBD1
CDR3 protein: CASSLSRGRSYEQYF